The 14 T cell receptor beta chains below were found in one sample sequenced in a study of T cell repertoires in cytomegalovirus infection. TCRdb re-derived calls from the reads in MiXCR, one entry per CDR3 protein. Of nearly 550,000 distinct CDR3 sequences in the sample, more than 15% were seen once. Sequencing was performed on CD8+ T cells from PBMCs. The receptors here all came from a human donor in good health (CMV status not recorded). Some clones in this sample may be carry-over from other donors' samples.

This clonotype was counted ten times or more. CDR3 sequence: CASTGGRYEQFF. The CDR3 DNA reads as TGTGCCAGCACCGGGGGGCGGTATGAGCAGTTCTTC. The V gene is TRBV7-6, the J gene TRBJ2-1; tentative D call: TRBD2 (7 bases). The CDR3 length is 12 residues. The V gene's germline CDR1 is SGHVS and CDR2 FNYEAQ. With 7 bases removed from V and 8 bases from J, the gap between germline ends came to 12 bases.

The gene calls are TRBV18 and TRBJ1-2, with D tentatively TRBD1 (5 bases). Germline CDR1 reads KGHSH; CDR2 reads LQKENI. V lost 3 bases to trimming and J lost 5 bases, with 19 bases between them. The CDR3 has 16 residues. The CDR3 spells CASSPSPGSEGYGYTF. For the CDR3, the DNA is TGTGCCAGCTCACCCAGCCCAGGGTCGGAGGGGTATGGCTACACCTTC.

This chain connects TRBV6-5 to TRBJ2-2; a weak D match, TRBD1 (5 bases). Germline CDR1 MNHEY, CDR2 SVGAGI. The CDR3 length is 14 residues. V was shortened by 2 bases and J by 5 bases, with 9 bases between the two germline ends. The CDR3 sequence: CASSYDSFTGELFF. CDR3 coding DNA: TGTGCCAGCAGTTACGACAGTTTTACCGGGGAGCTGTTTTTT.

This clonotype showed up just a few times. The rearrangement joins TRBV9 to TRBJ2-3; either TRBD1 or TRBD2 may fit D (5 bases each). The V gene lost 3 bases and the J gene lost 3 bases, with 14 bases spanning the gap. The CDR3 runs to 15 residues. Germline CDR1 and CDR2: SGDLS and YYNGEE. This CDR3 reads CASSASPGPTDTQYF. CDR3 nucleotides: TGTGCCAGCAGCGCCTCCCCGGGGCCTACAGATACGCAGTATTTT.

The rearrangement links TRBV5-4 to TRBJ2-7; possibly TRBD1 or TRBD2 for D (7 bases each). Trimming pared 1 base from V and 3 bases from J, leaving 11 bases between. The CDR3 contains 14 residues. Germline lookup yields CDR1 SGHNT and CDR2 YYREEE (reference sequence). The CDR3 bases are TGTGCCAGCAGCTTGACAGGGGACTACTACGAGCAGTACTTC. It translates to CASSLTGDYYEQYF. The whole variable domain, remainder taken from reference TRBV5-4 and TRBJ2-7, is ETGVTQSPTHLIKTRGQQVTLRCSSQSGHNTVSWYQQALGQGPQFIFQYYREEENGRGNFPPRFSGLQFPNYSSELNVNALELDDSALYLCASSLTGDYYEQYFGPGTRLTVT.

This clonotype was detected ten times or more. The chain couples TRBV27 to TRBJ2-7, with 7 bases lining up with TRBD1. CDR1 is MNHEY and CDR2 is SMNVEV in the germline V gene (reference sequence). V gave up 3 bases and J gave up 2 bases; unmatched junction bases: 4. CDR3 size: 14 residues. The DNA for the CDR3 is TGTGCCAGCAGTTTTCGACAGGGTCCCTACGAGCAGTACTTC. This gives the protein CASSFRQGPYEQYF.

This clonotype showed up many times. The chain has TRBV20-1 and TRBJ2-7; D is uncertain. Germline values: CDR1 DFQATT, CDR2 SNEGSKA (reference sequence). The CDR3 covers 12 residues. V was shortened by 1 base and J by 5 bases, with 9 bases between the two germline ends. The CDR3 loop is CSARGVQNEQYF. The CDR3 DNA reads as TGCAGTGCTAGAGGGGTCCAGAACGAGCAGTACTTC.

As for this clonotype: A single base separates this from a much larger clone, so it may be a read error. The CDR3 bases are TGTGCCAGCCGTGCGGACGGCAGCTCCTACAATGAGCAGTTATTC. Residues: CASRADGSSYNEQLF. The genes are TRBV7-3 and TRBJ2-1, with D hard to call. The CDR3 runs 15 residues. Per the germline V gene, CDR1 is SGHTA and CDR2 is FQGTGA.

This clonotype was detected ten times or more. The chain is built from TRBV28 and TRBJ1-1; 7 bases align to TRBD1. CDR3 length equals 20 residues. Germline CDR1 MDHEN, CDR2 SYDVKM. V shed 6 bases, J shed 4 bases, and the junction held 26 bases outside the gene matches. The CDR3 DNA sequence: TGTGCCAGCAGACTCTATAGACTCTACAGGGGCCAACAAAACTTCACTGAAGCTTTCTTT. Translated: CASRLYRLYRGQQNFTEAFF.

This clonotype has ten or more counts. The CDR3 here is CASSFRDGPYEQYF. Written as DNA, the CDR3 is TGTGCCAGCAGCTTTAGGGACGGTCCCTACGAGCAGTACTTC. The gene calls are TRBV7-3 and TRBJ2-7, with D perhaps given as TRBD1 or TRBD2 (5 bases each). The CDR3 consists of 14 residues. Germline V gene lookup returns CDR1 SGHTA and CDR2 FQGTGA. The germline V and J ends were trimmed by 3 bases and 2 bases, with 11 bases remaining between them.

A few counts support this clonotype. The CDR3 bases are TGTGCCAGCAGCCTCCTACAGAGGGAAGCTTTCTTT. Encoded protein: CASSLLQREAFF. This sequence joins TRBV12-3 or TRBV12-4 and TRBJ1-1; D call uncertain. CDR3 length equals 12 residues. The V and J ends lost 6 bases and 8 bases respectively, with 13 bases between them.

This clonotype was picked up many times. The gene calls are TRBV7-8 and TRBJ2-7, with TRBD1 identical over 8 bases. Germline lookup yields CDR1 SGHVS and CDR2 FQNEAQ. The ends lost 3 bases at V and 2 bases at J; junction bases unmatched: 9. The CDR3 totals 16 residues. Here the CDR3 DNA reads TGTGCCAGCAGCTTTCTACAGGGGGATCTTCCCTACGAGCAGTACTTC. It encodes CASSFLQGDLPYEQYF. Supplemented by reference TRBV7-8 and TRBJ2-7, the full variable domain reads GAGVSQSPRYKVAKRGQDVALRCDPISGHVSLFWYQQALGQGPEFLTYFQNEAQLDKSGLPSDRFFAERPEGSVSTLKIQRTQQEDSAVYLCASSFLQGDLPYEQYFGPGTRLTVT.

This clonotype was counted at least ten times. The rearrangement links TRBV7-8 to TRBJ1-1, with 9 bases lining up with TRBD1. The length of the CDR3 is 14 residues. CDR1 SGHVS and CDR2 FQNEAQ come from the germline V gene. With 3 bases clipped from V and 1 base from J, the junction kept 0 bases outside the gene matches. CDR3: CASSLGQGNTEAFF. The DNA of the CDR3 is TGTGCCAGCAGCTTGGGACAGGGGAACACTGAAGCTTTCTTT.

In this sample, this clonotype turned up many times. The chain employs TRBV6-6 and TRBJ2-5; tentatively, D is TRBD2 (5 bases). The CDR3 length is 16 residues. Per the germline V gene, CDR1 is MNHNY and CDR2 is SVGAGI (reference sequence). The ends were cut back, 2 bases at V and 0 bases at J, with 13 bases in the middle. CDR3 nucleotides: TGTGCCAGCAGTTACGAGGGTCAGTTATACCAAGAGACCCAGTACTTC. Its protein product is CASSYEGQLYQETQYF.